This TCR beta chain originates from a study of blood T cell repertoires in COVID-19. Study overall: Acute and convalescent COVID-19 specimens originated in the United States, Italy and Spain. T cells, B-cell-depleted T cells, or PBMCs supplied cDNA or gDNA.

Original data processing: Quantification of nucleated cells was approximated via reference gene primer amplification. Repertoires were generated with immunoSEQ multiplex PCR, while TCRdb's copy carries only in-frame clones and drops some. The V and J calls and clone size come from that table; D and trimming were worked out from the DNA. The profile covers tens of thousands of clones, with 80% to 90% appearing a single time and more than 9% taken by the ten largest. The CDR3 covers 16 residues. V was cut by 7 bases and J by 1 base, with 17 bases left in between. CDR1 is LNHDA, CDR2 SQIVND, per germline (reference sequence).

Sequences were obtained from peripheral blood. The source is a human donor in a cohort sampled during active COVID-19. This rearrangement joins TRBV19 to TRBJ1-5; D is perhaps TRBD1 (6 bases). For the CDR3, the DNA is TGTGCCAGTATCACGGGAGGGGGGAAAAGCAATCAGCCCCAGCATTTT. The encoded protein is CASITGGGKSNQPQHF.